These T cell receptor beta chains were read from a single sample in a study of T-cell memory formation after mild COVID-19. One entry per CDR3 protein results from TCRdb running MiXCR on the 5' RACE reads. The sample lists about 140,000 distinct CDR3 sequences, under 30% occurring once. The sample taken for sequencing was PBMCs or a T cell subset sorted from them (not recorded which). The receptors stem from an adult woman who had mild COVID-19 (a few samples of this study predate the infection). Cell type and time point are not known. Both conserved end residues are part of each CDR3. A D gene is named only where the DNA matches it firmly.

d_call	v_call	cdr3_aa
TRBD1	TRBV20-1	CSARGGTGRSEQYF
NA	TRBV2	CASSERGAWEKLFF
NA	TRBV19	CASTTALNTEAFF
TRBD2	TRBV5-1	CASSSRVAGGPGEQFF
NA	TRBV24-1	CATSDQDGDQPQHF
TRBD1	TRBV12-3/TRBV12-4	CASSFTGGKYEQYF
TRBD1	TRBV24-1	CATSDRGQGSNEQYF
TRBD2	TRBV15	CATSRDLAGDGNEQFF
NA	TRBV5-1	CASSFVPVAEGISTDTQYF
TRBD2	TRBV7-3	CASSPFGSGIGYEQFF
TRBD2	TRBV7-9	CASSSPGLVSKNIQYF
TRBD2	TRBV20-1	CSARGESGGAWGNEQFF
NA	TRBV4-2	CASSQHLEGSYEQYF
NA	TRBV20-1	CSAWINGPNYGYTF
TRBD2	TRBV19	CASRGLASYNEQFF
NA	TRBV12-3/TRBV12-4	CASSFSGAISYEQYF
NA	TRBV6-4	CASSDGVNYNEQFF
TRBD2	TRBV15	CATSRESTSSFSTDTQYF
TRBD2	TRBV7-2	CASSLGRGVARKETQYF
NA	TRBV29-1	CSVRGNYGYTF
TRBD1	TRBV13	CASSFRTGGFGANVLTF
NA	TRBV12-5	CASGLVAGDPRRSQYF
NA	TRBV29-1	CSVEERGRDTQYF
TRBD2	TRBV7-9	CASSIAGSADTQYF
NA	TRBV6-5	CASSYSSRASSYNEQFF
TRBD1	TRBV12-3/TRBV12-4	CASSPRRQGAAETQYF
TRBD1	TRBV24-1	CATSPGGYNEQFF
NA	TRBV7-2	CASTISTLRTGSGNTIYF
TRBD1	TRBV5-8	CDSSSRHRGPENTIYF
NA	TRBV7-9	CASTGEGEYEQYF
NA	TRBV7-2	CASSLGFSNQPQHF